This T cell receptor beta chain was recovered during a study of OX40 agonist ivuxolimab in advanced cancers. The wider study: People who had prior anti-PD-1, anti-PD-L1 or anti-CTLA-4 therapy could take part, and around 39% had some.

Libraries were prepared by immunoSEQ multiplex PCR; TCRdb keeps only in-frame clonotypes and omits some of them. The top ten clones hold 20% to 25% of a sample with approximately 82,000 clones, approximately 84% of them seen once. Notes on the study in general: Relative to CD4+, CD8+ T cells held more expanded clones on average.

Sampled blood was obtained at baseline, cycle 4 day 1, and cycle 7 day 1. The CDR3 covers 15 residues. Germline CDR1 is LNHNV and CDR2 is YYDKDF (reference sequence). The V end was cut by 1 base, the J end by 3 bases, with 12 bases between. Comment on this clone: Its antigen is unidentified.

The chain has TRBV15 and TRBJ1-1; D is possibly TRBD1 (5 bases). Here the sequenced sample was CD4+ or CD8+ T cells sorted from blood, taken in a trial of the OX40 agonist ivuxolimab. This sequence was found in an adult with an advanced solid tumor such as melanoma, head and neck, liver or kidney cancer. The CDR3 DNA follows: TGTGCCACCAGCAGAGTAATTGGGGCTTACACTGAAGCTTTCTTT. The encoded protein is CATSRVIGAYTEAFF.